Listed below are T cell receptor beta chains from one sample, sequenced in a study of blood T cells in healthy people across ages. TCRdb re-analysed the 5' RACE reads in MiXCR, keeping a single row per CDR3 protein. Found here are some 710,000 distinct CDR3 sequences, 46% of them singletons; the top ten hold roughly 20%. Sequencing used blood. Receptors were obtained from a man aged 80 or over in good health. The CDR3 runs from the conserved cysteine through the conserved F or W. A D gene is named only where the DNA matches it firmly. Clone size, where shown, is once, few, many, or a class for clones that have expanded.

J: TRBJ2-1
size: -
V: TRBV7-2
D: TRBD2
DNA: TGTGCCAGCAGCTTAGCTAGCGGGAGTTTCTATGAGCAGTTCTTC
CDR3: CASSLASGSFYEQFF

J: TRBJ2-1
size: -
V: TRBV24-1
D: -
DNA: TGTGCCACCAGTGATGGTACCAGTGGGGGAGATGAGCAGTTCTTC
CDR3: CATSDGTSGGDEQFF

J: TRBJ2-7
size: -
V: TRBV6-2/TRBV6-3
D: -
DNA: TGTGCCAGCAGCTCCCCGGTCCTAATGACACGCTACGAGCAGTACTTC
CDR3: CASSSPVLMTRYEQYF

J: TRBJ2-7
size: -
V: TRBV20-1
D: TRBD2
DNA: TGCGGTGCTAGTCAAACGGGAGGGCCCTACGAGCAGTACTTC
CDR3: CGASQTGGPYEQYF

J: TRBJ2-5
size: few
V: TRBV24-1
D: -
DNA: TGTGCCACCAGTGATCGGCAAGAGACCCAGTACTTC
CDR3: CATSDRQETQYF

J: TRBJ2-3
size: few
V: TRBV5-5
D: -
DNA: TGTGCCAGCAGCTCCGAATGGTATTTT
CDR3: CASSSEWYF

J: TRBJ2-3
size: -
V: TRBV5-1
D: TRBD2
DNA: TGCGCCAGCAGCCCCAGACTAGCGAGTAGCACAGATACGCAGTATTTT
CDR3: CASSPRLASSTDTQYF

J: TRBJ2-7
size: -
V: TRBV7-2
D: TRBD2
DNA: TGTGCCAGCAGCTCCCGGGGACTAGCGGGCGCCTACGAGCAGTACTTC
CDR3: CASSSRGLAGAYEQYF

J: TRBJ2-5
size: few
V: TRBV18
D: TRBD2
DNA: TGTGCCAGCTCACCCCAAGCGGGAGAAGCGGAGACCCAGTACTTC
CDR3: CASSPQAGEAETQYF

J: TRBJ2-7
size: few
V: TRBV5-1
D: -
DNA: TGCGCCAGCAGCTCGGCTAGCATCTCTATCGAGCAGTACTTC
CDR3: CASSSASISIEQYF

J: TRBJ2-2
size: -
V: TRBV2
D: -
DNA: TGTGCCAGCAGTCCGGTGGGGGGGCGCTACACCGGGGAGCTGTTTTTT
CDR3: CASSPVGGRYTGELFF

J: TRBJ2-3
size: -
V: TRBV5-5
D: TRBD1
DNA: TGTGCCAGCAGCTACTCCGACAGGGCCCCAGATACGCAGTATTTT
CDR3: CASSYSDRAPDTQYF

J: TRBJ1-2
size: -
V: TRBV20-1
D: -
DNA: TGCAGTGCTAGGGGAGCCAAGGGGACGGGGAACTATGGCTACACCTTC
CDR3: CSARGAKGTGNYGYTF

J: TRBJ2-6
size: -
V: TRBV6-6
D: -
DNA: TGTGCCAGCACCGGAACCCGCTCTGGGGCCAACGTCCTGACTTTC
CDR3: CASTGTRSGANVLTF

J: TRBJ2-1
size: -
V: TRBV10-3
D: TRBD1
DNA: TGTGCCACGGACAGGGGCTTTCAAAATGAGCAGTTCTTC
CDR3: CATDRGFQNEQFF

J: TRBJ2-7
size: -
V: TRBV28
D: TRBD1
DNA: TGTGCCAGCAGTTTATGGCAGGGGGCATGCGAGCAGTACTTC
CDR3: CASSLWQGACEQYF

J: TRBJ2-1
size: -
V: TRBV11-3
D: -
DNA: TGTGCCAGCAGTGACGGAATTAACAATGAGCAGTTCTTC
CDR3: CASSDGINNEQFF

J: TRBJ2-6
size: -
V: TRBV7-3
D: TRBD1
DNA: TGTGCCAGCAGCTTAACGCGGGGGACAGGGGTCCCTGGGGCCAACGTCCTGACTTTC
CDR3: CASSLTRGTGVPGANVLTF

J: TRBJ1-1
size: -
V: TRBV6-1
D: -
DNA: TGTCCCAGCTCTATTGGGGTGACTGAAGCTTTCTTT
CDR3: CPSSIGVTEAFF

J: TRBJ2-5
size: -
V: TRBV6-1
D: TRBD1
DNA: TGTGCCAGCAGTGACCGGGGGACAGGGGGCCGAGGGACCCAGTACTTC
CDR3: CASSDRGTGGRGTQYF

J: TRBJ2-1
size: few
V: TRBV12-3/TRBV12-4
D: -
DNA: TGTGCCAGCACTCCGGACAGCTCCTACAATGAGCAGTTCTTC
CDR3: CASTPDSSYNEQFF

J: TRBJ2-7
size: -
V: TRBV20-1
D: TRBD1
DNA: TGCAGTGCTAGTGGATCCGGACAGGGACCTGGGGACGAGCAGTACTTC
CDR3: CSASGSGQGPGDEQYF

J: TRBJ1-3
size: -
V: TRBV4-3
D: -
DNA: TGCGCCAGCAGCCAAGACCGGCGCGAAGCTGGAAACACCGTATATTTT
CDR3: CASSQDRREAGNTVYF

J: TRBJ2-7
size: -
V: TRBV20-1
D: -
DNA: TGCAGTGCTCCGGACAGGGCGGGGGTCGAGCAGTACTTC
CDR3: CSAPDRAGVEQYF

J: TRBJ2-4
size: -
V: TRBV6-2/TRBV6-3
D: -
DNA: TGTGCCAGCGGGACTCGGGACAGTCCCTTTGGAACCAAAAACATTCAGTACTTC
CDR3: CASGTRDSPFGTKNIQYF

J: TRBJ1-4
size: few
V: TRBV4-2
D: -
DNA: TGTGCCAGCAGCCAAGCCCGGGACGGAGAAAAACTGTTTTTT
CDR3: CASSQARDGEKLFF

J: TRBJ2-3
size: many
V: TRBV9
D: -
DNA: TGTGCCAGCAGCGTCCAATCATTCAGCGATACGCAGTATTTT
CDR3: CASSVQSFSDTQYF

J: TRBJ2-5
size: -
V: TRBV4-3
D: TRBD1
DNA: TGCGCCAGCAGCCAAGATAGATGGAACAGGGGAGAGACCCAGTACTTC
CDR3: CASSQDRWNRGETQYF

J: TRBJ2-7
size: -
V: TRBV10-3
D: TRBD1
DNA: TGTGCCATCAGTGAGCGAACAGGGGTTGTCTACGAGCAGTACTTC
CDR3: CAISERTGVVYEQYF

J: TRBJ2-7
size: -
V: TRBV15
D: TRBD1
DNA: TGTGCCACCAGCAGAGATGCTGGGACAGGGGGCTTCTACGAGCAGTACTTC
CDR3: CATSRDAGTGGFYEQYF

J: TRBJ1-1
size: few
V: TRBV19
D: -
DNA: TGTGCCAGTAGTATGGAAAGGTCTAGAAGTGAAGCTTTCTTT
CDR3: CASSMERSRSEAFF

J: TRBJ2-5
size: -
V: TRBV3-1
D: TRBD2
DNA: TGTGCCAGCAGCCAAAGGACTAGCACCCTCCACAATGAGCAGTACTTC
CDR3: CASSQRTSTLHNEQYF

J: TRBJ1-2
size: few
V: TRBV7-8
D: -
DNA: TGTGCCAGCAGCTTAGCCCCGGGACAAAGGAACTATGGCTACACCTTC
CDR3: CASSLAPGQRNYGYTF

J: TRBJ2-3
size: -
V: TRBV3-1
D: TRBD2
DNA: TGTGCCAGCAGCCGGACTAGCCTCTGGGCAGATACGCAGTATTTT
CDR3: CASSRTSLWADTQYF

J: TRBJ2-3
size: -
V: TRBV28
D: -
DNA: TGTGCCAGCAGTCCCTCGTCAGTGTTGTATCGTACAGGTACGCAGTATTTT
CDR3: CASSPSSVLYRTGTQYF

J: TRBJ2-7
size: few
V: TRBV25-1
D: TRBD2
DNA: TGTGCCAGCAGTGAACGCGGGGGCTACGAGCAGTACTTC
CDR3: CASSERGGYEQYF

J: TRBJ2-5
size: -
V: TRBV12-3/TRBV12-4
D: -
DNA: TGTGCCAGCACCCAGAGGGGGGGTAGCGGGCAAGAGACCCAGTACTTC
CDR3: CASTQRGGSGQETQYF

J: TRBJ2-1
size: many
V: TRBV29-1
D: TRBD2
DNA: TGCAGCGTTGCGACTAGCGGGGCTTACAATGAGCAGTTCTTC
CDR3: CSVATSGAYNEQFF

J: TRBJ1-2
size: -
V: TRBV12-3/TRBV12-4
D: -
DNA: TGTGCCAGCAGAGGGTTTGGCTATGGCTACACCTTC
CDR3: CASRGFGYGYTF

J: TRBJ2-1
size: -
V: TRBV6-2/TRBV6-3
D: TRBD2
DNA: TGTGCCAGCAGTCCCGGACTAGCGGGAGGGATTCGGGATGAGCAGTTCTTC
CDR3: CASSPGLAGGIRDEQFF

J: TRBJ1-1
size: -
V: TRBV29-1
D: -
DNA: TGCAGCGTGCAAGCGGGGGTCTTGATGGGCACTGAAGCTTTCTTT
CDR3: CSVQAGVLMGTEAFF

J: TRBJ2-5
size: -
V: TRBV7-2
D: TRBD2
DNA: TGTGCCAGCAGCTTAGAGGCTAGCGGGACCCTCGGAACCCAGTACTTC
CDR3: CASSLEASGTLGTQYF

J: TRBJ1-4
size: -
V: TRBV7-2
D: -
DNA: TGTGCCAGCAGCTTAGACCCAACTAATGAAAAACTGTTTTTT
CDR3: CASSLDPTNEKLFF

J: TRBJ1-4
size: few
V: TRBV2
D: -
DNA: TGTGCCGCCCCCGGGACCCCGGGTGAAAAACTGTTTTTT
CDR3: CAAPGTPGEKLFF

J: TRBJ2-5
size: few
V: TRBV5-1
D: TRBD2
DNA: TGCGCCAGCAGCTTGGGGACTAGCCACAATGAGCAGTACTTC
CDR3: CASSLGTSHNEQYF

J: TRBJ1-2
size: -
V: TRBV12-3/TRBV12-4
D: -
DNA: TGTGCCAGCAGTTTTAGGGACATTAACTATGGCTACACCTTC
CDR3: CASSFRDINYGYTF

J: TRBJ2-3
size: -
V: TRBV29-1
D: TRBD1
DNA: TGCAGCGTTGTACAAGGGGGCGGTTGGGCAGATACGCAGTATTTT
CDR3: CSVVQGGGWADTQYF

J: TRBJ2-1
size: few
V: TRBV6-5
D: TRBD1
DNA: TGTGCCAGCTCTCCCCGACAGGGGCGATATGAGCAGTTCTTC
CDR3: CASSPRQGRYEQFF

J: TRBJ2-1
size: -
V: TRBV12-3/TRBV12-4
D: TRBD2
DNA: TGTGCCAGCAGTCCCGGGACTAGGATGGGCAAGGAGCAGTTCTTC
CDR3: CASSPGTRMGKEQFF

J: TRBJ1-2
size: many
V: TRBV10-3
D: -
DNA: TGTGCCATCAGTGAGAAGGGAGGCTACACCTTC
CDR3: CAISEKGGYTF

J: TRBJ2-3
size: few
V: TRBV28
D: -
DNA: TGTGCCAGCAGTTTCCGGGGTCGCGTAGATACGCAGTATTTT
CDR3: CASSFRGRVDTQYF